The clone carrying this T cell receptor (beta chain) was observed a handful of times. PCR amplification relied on 60 Vbeta primers (plus 13 Jbeta primers). TCRdb keeps only in-frame clones here, not all; method: immunoSEQ multiplex PCR. The sample shows 160,000 or so clones, roughly three quarters of them seen only once. The data were taken from a study of cytomegalovirus exposure and HLA in healthy donors. Germline lookup yields CDR1 MNHNY and CDR2 SVGAGI (reference sequence). The V end was cut by 0 bases, the J end by 1 base, with 6 bases between. The CDR3 loop spans 14 amino acids. The receptor's source is a man between 18 and 35 years old in good health and CMV-seropositive. The sequenced sample was PBMCs. This chain connects TRBV6-6 to TRBJ1-1; D unresolved. CDR3 coding DNA: TGTGCCAGCAGTTACTCGGCGGGGAACACTGAAGCTTTCTTT. Protein sequence: CASSYSAGNTEAFF.